This entry describes one TCR beta chain. The data are from a study of PD-L1 blockade in urothelial cancer. Overall study: Of 29 to 30 patients, about 24 were males with bladder-origin urothelial cancer.

The germline V gene encodes CDR1 LNHNV and CDR2 YYDKDF (reference sequence). V gave up 4 bases and J gave up 3 bases; unmatched junction bases: 3. The CDR3 has 15 residues. Sequenced by immunoSEQ multiplex PCR; TCRdb stores in-frame clones only, minus some. The sample lists 100,000 to 150,000 clones, about 82% occurring once. Time point defined: peripheral blood 6 weeks after treatment start. The chain recombines TRBV15 with TRBJ2-7, with TRBD2 identical over 13 bases. The TCR comes from a man between 50 and 59 years old with urothelial cancer. The sample was PBMCs, taken around atezolizumab (anti-PD-L1) treatment. CDR3 in DNA: TGTGCCACCAGCACCCGGACTAGCGGGAGCTACGAGCAGTACTTC. Translated: CATSTRTSGSYEQYF. Full variable domain (outside the CDR3, taken from reference TRBV15 and TRBJ2-7): DAMVIQNPRYQVTQFGKPVTLSCSQTLNHNVMYWYQQKSSQAPKLLFHYYDKDFNNEADTPDNFQSRRPNTSFCFLDIRSPGLGDTAMYLCATSTRTSGSYEQYFGPGTRLTVT.